This TCR beta chain was sequenced in a study of Graves' ophthalmopathy and Graves' hyperthyroidism. Background on the study: At the time of initial diagnosis and before any treatment, peripheral blood was collected.

The CDR3 sequence is 17 residues long. The V segment lost 4 bases and the J segment 6 bases; nucleotides outside the gene matches: 9. Germline assignment: CDR1 SEHNR and CDR2 FQNEAQ (reference sequence). This clonotype was recorded many times. The TCR beta CDR3 regions underwent amplification from RNA transcripts. HTBI-primed first-round RT-PCR preceded second-round multiplex PCR. TCRdb re-derived calls from the multiplex PCR reads in MiXCR, one entry per CDR3 protein. The table shows hundreds of thousands of distinct CDR3 sequences, with approximately 39% occurring only once. Orbital computed tomography and thyroid ultrasound, along with TRAb, serum thyroxine and clinical symptoms, underpinned diagnosis.

The chain combines TRBV7-9 with TRBJ2-2; 12 positions match TRBD2. Input material: peripheral blood. The TCR originated in an adult man with Graves' ophthalmopathy. The CDR3 protein is CASSSLRLAGVAGELFF. In DNA, the CDR3 is TGTGCCAGCAGCTCCCTCAGACTAGCGGGAGTTGCCGGGGAGCTGTTTTTT.